Below are 23 T cell receptor beta chains sequenced from a single sample in a study of T cells in Graves' hyperthyroidism and ophthalmopathy. Amplification yielded TCR beta CDR3 regions, with RNA transcripts as the source. The primer set for the first-round RT-PCR of the TCR CDR3 was HTBI. MiXCR, applied by TCRdb to the multiplex PCR reads, yields one record per CDR3 protein. In the table there are 540,000 or so distinct CDR3 sequences, about half of which are singletons. The specimen was peripheral blood or thyroid tissue (not recorded which). Receptors were obtained from an adult woman with Graves' disease, either hyperthyroidism or ophthalmopathy (not recorded which).

This chain connects TRBV2 to TRBJ2-7; the D gene could be TRBD1 or TRBD2 (5 bases each). Trimming left V 4 bases short and J 3 bases short, with 10 bases between. CDR3 length equals 13 residues. CDR1 and CDR2 (germline): SNHLY, FYNNEI. The CDR3 protein is CASSGDDSYEQYF. For the CDR3, the DNA is TGTGCCAGCAGTGGGGACGACAGCTACGAGCAGTACTTC.

The rearrangement joins TRBV7-9 to TRBJ1-3, with 7 bases lining up with TRBD1. This CDR3 is 16 amino acids long. V trimming: 5 bases; J trimming: 0 bases; junction bases outside the gene matches: 7. Germline V gene data show CDR1 as SEHNR and CDR2 as FQNEAQ (reference sequence). The CDR3 DNA follows: TGTGCCAGCAGCCCTGGACAGGCGGGCTCTGGAAACACCATATATTTT. Protein sequence: CASSPGQAGSGNTIYF.

The CDR3 DNA reads as TGCGCCAGCAGCTTGCGGGCGCGGACAGGGGAGCTGTTTTTT. It translates to CASSLRARTGELFF. This chain uses TRBV5-1 with TRBJ2-2; tentative D call: TRBD1 (5 bases). Germline V lookup: CDR1 SGHRS, CDR2 YFSETQ. The V end lost 1 base, the J end lost 8 bases, and 12 bases lay between the germline ends. The CDR3 loop spans 14 amino acids.

V is TRBV20-1 and J is TRBJ2-5; possible D gene TRBD1, 6 bases. The V end was cut by 6 bases, the J end by 14 bases, with 16 bases between. The V gene's germline CDR1 is DFQATT and CDR2 SNEGSKA (reference sequence). The length of the CDR3 is 10 residues. CDR3 DNA sequence: TGCAGTGCGGGACCCGGGACACAATACTTC. Its protein product is CSAGPGTQYF.

V and J are TRBV20-1 and TRBJ2-7, with 10 bases aligning to TRBD2. This CDR3 has 13 residues. The ends lost 3 bases at V and 12 bases at J; junction bases unmatched: 11. Germline-derived CDR1 and CDR2 are DFQATT and SNEGSKA (reference sequence). The CDR3 coding sequence is TGCAGTGCTAGCTCCAGCGGGAGGGCCCAGCGGTACTTC. Protein product: CSASSSGRAQRYF.

The V gene is TRBV5-1, the J gene TRBJ1-5; D is possibly TRBD1 (6 bases). V was trimmed by 4 bases and J by 6 bases, leaving 29 bases between them. CDR1 and CDR2 (germline): SGHRS, YFSETQ. The CDR3 extends over 19 amino acids. Written as DNA, the CDR3 is TGCGCCAGCAGCCGACGCACTAGCGGAAACACCGGGGGCGGTCAGCCCCAGCATTTT. Its protein product is CASSRRTSGNTGGGQPQHF.

The rearrangement joins TRBV7-9 to TRBJ1-1; D is uncertain. The CDR3 covers 13 residues. The V gene's germline CDR1 is SEHNR and CDR2 FQNEAQ (reference sequence). Deletions cut 7 bases from V and 4 bases from J, with 13 bases between. The CDR3 nucleotides read TGTGCCAGCACCCAGGTTGAGGGCACTGAAGCTTTCTTT. Amino acid sequence: CASTQVEGTEAFF.

Concerning this clonotype: Just one base apart from a much larger clone, this may be a read error. J is TRBJ2-7 and V is TRBV4-1, with 9 bases that match TRBD2. The ends lost 4 bases at V and 3 bases at J; junction bases unmatched: 10. The CDR3 contains 16 residues. Germline CDR1 reads MGHRA; CDR2 reads YSYEKL. DNA for the CDR3: TGCGCCAGCAGCCTCCGGACTAGCGAGAGGAGCTACGAGCAGTACTTC. Encoded protein: CASSLRTSERSYEQYF.

V gene TRBV7-8 combines with J gene TRBJ2-7, with TRBD2 as a possible D gene (6 bases). CDR3 length equals 15 residues. Trimming shortened V by 0 bases and J by 3 bases, and 12 bases separated the two germline ends. Germline V gene data show CDR1 as SGHVS and CDR2 as FQNEAQ. The CDR3 region has the DNA TGTGCCAGCAGCTTAGCCGGTCGGAGGGACTACGAGCAGTACTTC. It translates to CASSLAGRRDYEQYF.

Concerning this clonotype: A junction end diverges from the germline sequence, so it may reflect a read error. The chain employs TRBV7-7 and TRBJ1-5, with TRBD1 matching 8 bases. The CDR3 totals 14 residues. The V gene's germline CDR1 is SSHAT and CDR2 FNYEAQ (reference sequence). CDR3 loop: CASSRGQEDQPQHF. DNA for the CDR3: TGTGCTAGCAGCAGGGGACAGGAAGATCAGCCCCAGCATTTT.

V and J are TRBV20-1 and TRBJ2-2; the match to TRBD1 covers 7 bases. Trimming at V came to 0 bases and at J to 3 bases, leaving 4 bases not matched to a gene. Germline lookup yields CDR1 DFQATT and CDR2 SNEGSKA (reference sequence). The CDR3 has 15 amino acids. CDR3 DNA: TGCAGTGCTAGAGACTCAGGACAGGACACCGGGGAGCTGTTTTTT. Its translation is CSARDSGQDTGELFF.

This clonotype has a single count. The chain has TRBV7-6 and TRBJ1-4; perhaps TRBD1 as D (5 bases). V was pared by 5 bases and J by 7 bases, with 23 bases between. Germline CDR1 is SGHVS and CDR2 is FNYEAQ. The length of the CDR3 is 17 residues. DNA of the CDR3: TGTGCCAGCAGCCTCGGAAGAAGTATGGGACCCGGTGAAAAACTGTTTTTT. Translated, it gives CASSLGRSMGPGEKLFF.

To note about this clonotype: This sequence may be a read error, since a much larger clone differs from it by one base. The chain recombines TRBV12-3 or TRBV12-4 with TRBJ1-1; 7 nucleotides agree with TRBD1. Losses at the gene ends were 11 bases for V and 7 bases for J; bases not matched to a gene: 4. This CDR3 region has 10 residues. The CDR3 coding sequence is TGTGCCGGCGGACAGGTTGAAGCTTTCTTT. Residues: CAGGQVEAFF.

This clonotype was found a few times. The chain has TRBV27 and TRBJ1-5; 7 positions match TRBD1. V shed 6 bases and J 3 bases; nucleotides not matched to a gene: 8. CDR3 length: 15 amino acids. Germline CDR1 MNHEY, CDR2 SMNVEV (reference sequence). The CDR3 DNA reads TGTGCCAGCAGGGAATGGGAGGGGGCCAATCAGCCCCAGCATTTT. Encoded protein: CASREWEGANQPQHF.

This clonotype was counted many times. J is TRBJ1-1 and V is TRBV6-5; D gene uncertain. Germline V gives CDR1 MNHEY, CDR2 SVGAGI. Trimming removed 6 bases from V and 0 bases from J, with 17 bases in between. The CDR3 contains 16 residues. This chain's CDR3 is CASRSRSGLMNTEAFF. CDR3 nucleotides: TGTGCCAGCAGGAGCCGCTCCGGACTGATGAACACTGAAGCTTTCTTT.

This clonotype has just a few counts. The gene calls are TRBV29-1 and TRBJ1-4; D may be TRBD1 (6 bases). Trimming removed 6 bases at V and 7 bases at J, with 12 bases between. Germline CDR1 is SQVTM and CDR2 is ANQGSEA. The CDR3 runs to 12 residues. The CDR3: CSVTDRTEKLFF. The CDR3 DNA reads as TGCAGCGTCACTGACAGGACTGAAAAACTGTTTTTT.

The chain is built from TRBV9 and TRBJ2-5, with 7 bases lining up with TRBD1. From germline, CDR1 is SGDLS and CDR2 YYNGEE. The length of the CDR3 is 15 residues. V was pared by 4 bases and J by 2 bases, with 8 bases of the junction left unmatched. The CDR3 sequence: CASSYGTARQETQYF. CDR3 in DNA: TGTGCCAGCAGCTATGGGACAGCACGTCAAGAGACCCAGTACTTC.

This clonotype occurred many times. The chain carries TRBV2 and TRBJ2-7; tentative D call: TRBD2 (5 bases). CDR1 SNHLY and CDR2 FYNNEI come from the germline V gene. The CDR3 length is 12 residues. V dropped 10 bases and J dropped 9 bases, with 19 bases sitting between them. The CDR3 is CATLGGFSVQYF. The DNA for the CDR3 is TGTGCCACCCTGGGCGGGTTTAGTGTGCAGTACTTC.

This chain connects TRBV19 to TRBJ1-1, with D possibly TRBD1 on 6 matching bases. Germline-derived CDR1 and CDR2 are LNHDA and SQIVND (reference sequence). The CDR3 sequence is 17 residues long. Trimming left V 3 bases short and J 0 bases short, with 17 bases between. As DNA, the CDR3 is TGTGCCAGTAGTATCGGGTTCGGACAGTTGATGAACACTGAAGCTTTCTTT. It encodes CASSIGFGQLMNTEAFF.

The rearrangement joins TRBV7-9 to TRBJ2-5; a weak D match, TRBD2 (5 bases). The CDR3 length is 14 residues. Germline CDR1 SEHNR, CDR2 FQNEAQ (reference sequence). V was shortened by 2 bases and J by 6 bases, with 13 bases between the two germline ends. The CDR3 bases are TGTGCCAGCAGCTTATCGGCAGGAGGAAAGACCCAGTACTTC. It translates to CASSLSAGGKTQYF.

This clonotype showed up many times. The chain combines TRBV5-1 with TRBJ2-7, with TRBD1 identical over 8 bases. Germline lookup yields CDR1 SGHRS and CDR2 YFSETQ. CDR3 length: 15 residues. The ends lost 3 bases at V and 0 bases at J; junction bases unmatched: 5. The DNA for the CDR3 is TGCGCCAGCAGCTGGGGGACAGGCGGCTCCTACGAGCAGTACTTC. Translating it yields CASSWGTGGSYEQYF.

The rearrangement uses TRBV4-2 and TRBJ1-6; D not resolved. V shed 4 bases and J shed 5 bases, with 15 bases lying between them. The CDR3 spans 16 residues. The V gene's germline CDR1 is LGHNA and CDR2 YNFKEQ. CDR3 residues: CASSPAEGLDNSPLHF. As DNA, the CDR3 is TGTGCCAGCAGCCCAGCCGAAGGACTGGATAATTCACCCCTCCACTTT.

This clonotype was seen a single time. The chain couples TRBV2 to TRBJ2-1; tentatively, D is TRBD2 (6 bases). V was pared by 3 bases and J by 4 bases, with 19 bases between. CDR1 and CDR2 (germline): SNHLY, FYNNEI. The CDR3 contains 17 residues. The CDR3 protein is CASSERIRGSFYNEQFF. In nucleotides, the CDR3 is TGTGCCAGCAGTGAGAGAATTCGGGGGTCCTTTTACAATGAGCAGTTCTTC.